Following are 25 T cell receptor beta chains from one sample sequenced in a study of cytomegalovirus exposure and HLA in healthy donors. Generated by immunoSEQ multiplex PCR, the TCRdb table keeps only in-frame clones and is missing some. The table includes roughly 90,000 clones, 93% detected once. The sample consisted of PBMCs. Receptor source: a woman under 40 in good health and CMV-seropositive.

CDR3 sequence (DNA): TGTGCCAGCAGTACTACCCGGACTAGCGGTAGCACAGATACGCAGTATTTT. As protein: CASSTTRTSGSTDTQYF. This chain uses TRBV27 with TRBJ2-3; 10 positions match TRBD2. The V gene's germline CDR1 is MNHEY and CDR2 SMNVEV (reference sequence). CDR3 length equals 17 residues. Trimming cost V 5 bases and J 0 bases; bases outside gene matches: 8.

J is TRBJ2-2 and V is TRBV4-2; perhaps TRBD1 as D (6 bases). In germline, CDR1 is LGHNA, CDR2 YNFKEQ. The CDR3 contains 15 residues. Trimming removed 0 bases from V and 7 bases from J, with 12 bases in between. CDR3: CASSQETGFGGELFF. The DNA for the CDR3 is TGTGCCAGCAGCCAAGAAACAGGGTTTGGCGGGGAGCTGTTTTTT.

The chain is built from TRBV19 and TRBJ2-1, with TRBD1 identical over 7 bases. The CDR3 has 14 residues. J gave up 7 bases and V 0 bases, and 3 bases lay outside the gene matches. Germline CDR1 is LNHDA and CDR2 is SQIVND (reference sequence). The CDR3 DNA reads as TGTGCCAGTAGTATAGATGGGGACAGAAATGAGCAGTTCTTC. It yields the protein CASSIDGDRNEQFF.

The chain links TRBV7-9 to TRBJ2-1; a possible D gene is TRBD2 (6 bases). This CDR3 is built from 16 residues. V shed 4 bases and J shed 4 bases, with 17 bases lying between them. The V gene's germline CDR1 is SEHNR and CDR2 FQNEAQ (reference sequence). The CDR3 protein is CASSSSGAGRYNEQFF. CDR3 DNA sequence: TGTGCCAGCAGCTCCTCCGGCGCGGGGAGATACAATGAGCAGTTCTTC.

The gene calls are TRBV9 and TRBJ2-1; a possible D gene is TRBD2 (5 bases). Germline loops: CDR1 SGDLS, CDR2 YYNGEE. The CDR3 consists of 14 residues. The ends were cut back, 4 bases at V and 2 bases at J, with 10 bases in the middle. DNA for the CDR3: TGTGCCAGCAGCCTGGGAGCGACCTACAATGAGCAGTTCTTC. It is translated as CASSLGATYNEQFF.

The chain employs TRBV20-1 and TRBJ2-7; 7 bases fit TRBD1. The CDR3 totals 11 residues. Trimming at V came to 5 bases and at J to 3 bases, leaving 1 base not matched to a gene. Germline V gives CDR1 DFQATT, CDR2 SNEGSKA (reference sequence). The CDR3 loop is CSARDSYEQYF. The CDR3 DNA reads as TGCAGTGCTCGGGACAGCTACGAGCAGTACTTC.

This clone showed up just a few times. The gene calls are TRBV7-9 and TRBJ2-5; weak D call: TRBD2 (6 bases). Germline V CDR1 and CDR2: SEHNR, FQNEAQ (reference sequence). The ends were cut back, 5 bases at V and 2 bases at J, with 15 bases in the middle. The CDR3 has 15 amino acids. The DNA of the CDR3 is TGTGCCAGCAGCCCACCCTGGAGGGGACAAGAGACCCAGTACTTC. Translated: CASSPPWRGQETQYF.

This chain links TRBV7-6 with TRBJ2-1; D is perhaps TRBD2 (7 bases). The CDR3 loop spans 16 amino acids. V was shortened by 0 bases and J by 5 bases, with 14 bases between the two germline ends. Germline CDR1 reads SGHVS; CDR2 reads FNYEAQ. CDR3 bases: TGTGCCAGCAGCTTAGCGAGGGGGGGTAGCGACAATGAGCAGTTCTTC. Translated: CASSLARGGSDNEQFF.

This sequence joins TRBV11-2 and TRBJ2-1; the D gene is possibly TRBD2 (5 bases). The CDR3 is made up of 17 amino acids. V dropped 0 bases and J dropped 9 bases, with 21 bases sitting between them. Looked up from germline, CDR1 is SGHAT and CDR2 is FQNNGV. CDR3 region: CASSLDVRTMARGEQFF. The CDR3 DNA is TGTGCCAGCAGCTTAGATGTACGGACCATGGCCCGGGGTGAGCAGTTCTTC.

This clone was found once. This chain connects TRBV7-6 to TRBJ2-7; D may be TRBD1 (6 bases). The V end lost 4 bases, the J end lost 5 bases, and 18 bases lay between the germline ends. Germline CDR1 is SGHVS and CDR2 is FNYEAQ. There are 15 residues in the CDR3. CDR3 sequence (DNA): TGTGCCAGCAGCTCGCACTCAGGGGTAGGCAACGAGCAGTACTTC. As protein: CASSSHSGVGNEQYF.

The V and J genes are TRBV14 and TRBJ2-7; D perhaps matches TRBD1 (5 bases). The CDR3 has 16 residues. Germline-derived CDR1 and CDR2 are SGHDN and FVKESK. The V and J ends lost 1 base and 4 bases respectively, with 17 bases between them. The CDR3 loop is CASSQGLLGVAYEQYF. The CDR3 DNA follows: TGTGCCAGCAGCCAAGGATTATTAGGGGTCGCGTACGAGCAGTACTTC.

The chain combines TRBV7-8 with TRBJ2-3, with D perhaps matching TRBD2 (5 bases). Germline CDR1 SGHVS, CDR2 FQNEAQ. CDR3 size: 15 residues. Trimming shortened V by 5 bases and J by 4 bases, and 16 bases separated the two germline ends. CDR3 nucleotides: TGTGCCAGCAGCGGTAGAGGGCAGTCGTCAGATACGCAGTATTTT. Its translation: CASSGRGQSSDTQYF.

The rearrangement links TRBV7-9 to TRBJ2-7, with TRBD1 as a possible D gene (6 bases). Germline values: CDR1 SEHNR, CDR2 FQNEAQ (reference sequence). V lost 5 bases and J 3 bases, leaving 11 bases between the germline ends. CDR3 length: 13 residues. The CDR3 here is CASSGRDNYEQYF. DNA for the CDR3: TGTGCCAGCAGCGGTCGGGACAACTACGAGCAGTACTTC.

The chain employs TRBV5-1 and TRBJ2-2; D is uncertain. V lost 5 bases and J lost 1, with 9 bases in between. The germline V gene has CDR1 SGHRS and CDR2 YFSETQ. This CDR3 contains 14 residues. The DNA of the CDR3 is TGCGCCAGCAGTCGAGCCCAGAACACCGGGGAGCTGTTTTTT. Its protein is CASSRAQNTGELFF.

As DNA, the CDR3 is TGTGCCAGCAGCTTATCCACTTGGACTAGCGGCCCCCTCTACGAGCAGTACTTC. Translated, it gives CASSLSTWTSGPLYEQYF. The chain couples TRBV7-2 to TRBJ2-7, with 10 bases identical to TRBD2. CDR1 is SGHTA and CDR2 is FQGNSA in the germline V gene. The V and J ends lost 2 bases and 3 bases, in that order; junction bases with no gene match: 13. The CDR3 runs to 18 residues.

The rearrangement uses TRBV28 and TRBJ2-5, with D maybe TRBD2 (5 bases). CDR1 is MDHEN and CDR2 is SYDVKM in the germline V gene. V lost 8 bases to trimming and J lost 1 base, with 20 bases between them. The CDR3 spans 16 residues. The CDR3 region is CASSGGYTGPQETQYF. Written as DNA, the CDR3 is TGTGCCAGCTCAGGAGGTTACACCGGGCCCCAAGAGACCCAGTACTTC.

The table lists this clone with a count of one. This chain joins TRBV27 and TRBJ1-1, with 9 bases lining up with TRBD1. The germline V gene encodes CDR1 MNHEY and CDR2 SMNVEV (reference sequence). V was pared by 2 bases and J by 5 bases, with 3 bases of the junction left unmatched. CDR3 length: 14 residues. The DNA for the CDR3 is TGTGCCAGCAGTTTACGACAGGGGGTAACTGAAGCTTTCTTT. The encoded protein is CASSLRQGVTEAFF.

Only one count was recorded for this clone. The V call is TRBV9, the J call TRBJ2-5, with 9 bases fitting TRBD1. J gave up 4 bases and V 4 bases, and 8 bases lay outside the gene matches. Germline V lookup: CDR1 SGDLS, CDR2 YYNGEE. The CDR3 runs to 15 residues. CDR3 bases: TGTGCCAGCAGCCCAAGACAGGGGGTAGCAGAGACCCAGTACTTC. Its translation is CASSPRQGVAETQYF. Filled out from reference TRBV9 and TRBJ2-5, the complete variable domain reads DSGVTQTPKHLITATGQRVTLRCSPRSGDLSVYWYQQSLDQGLQFLIQYYNGEERAKGNILERFSAQQFPDLHSELNLSSLELGDSALYFCASSPRQGVAETQYFGPGTRLLVL.

The CDR3 sequence is CAWSPGTTVTDTQYF. In DNA form, the CDR3 reads TGTGCCTGGAGCCCCGGGACTACTGTCACAGATACGCAGTATTTT. The V gene is TRBV30, the J gene TRBJ2-3; 7 bases are shared with TRBD2. The CDR3 has 15 residues. V shed 3 bases and J 2 bases; nucleotides not matched to a gene: 8. Germline V gene sequence: CDR1 GTSNPN, CDR2 SVGIG (reference sequence).

The chain couples TRBV27 to TRBJ1-1, with D possibly matching TRBD1 (5 bases). Germline-derived CDR1 and CDR2 are MNHEY and SMNVEV (reference sequence). CDR3 length: 14 amino acids. The V gene lost 4 bases and the J gene lost 5 bases, with 14 bases spanning the gap. CDR3 in amino acids: CASSSQGSRTEAFF. CDR3 DNA: TGTGCCAGCAGTTCTCAGGGAAGCAGGACTGAAGCTTTCTTT.

The rearrangement uses TRBV4-1 and TRBJ1-2, with unresolved D. Germline lookup yields CDR1 MGHRA and CDR2 YSYEKL. V gave up 4 bases and J gave up 8 bases, with 14 bases separating them. The CDR3 covers 13 residues. CDR3 loop: CASSPPAREGYTF. The CDR3 nucleotides are TGCGCCAGCAGCCCCCCGGCCCGGGAGGGCTACACCTTC.

The genes are TRBV9 and TRBJ2-7; TRBD1 agrees at 11 bases. V lost 0 bases, J lost 6 bases, and 11 bases stayed unmatched. This CDR3 has 17 amino acids. Germline loops: CDR1 SGDLS, CDR2 YYNGEE. The CDR3 nucleotides are TGTGCCAGCAGCGTAGAGGTGGGGACAGGGGGACGGGCCGAGCAGTACTTC. It translates to CASSVEVGTGGRAEQYF.

The chain employs TRBV6-5 and TRBJ1-5, with TRBD1 matching 8 bases. Germline assignment: CDR1 MNHEY and CDR2 SVGAGI. The ends lost 6 bases at V and 7 bases at J; junction bases unmatched: 8. The CDR3 consists of 14 residues. DNA of the CDR3: TGTGCCAGCAGAAGTCAGGGGGCAAGACAGCCCCAGCATTTT. This translates into CASRSQGARQPQHF.

V and J are TRBV15 and TRBJ2-7; TRBD1 matches 12 bases. Germline loops: CDR1 LNHNV, CDR2 YYDKDF (reference sequence). The CDR3 totals 16 residues. V shed 0 bases and J 9 bases; nucleotides not matched to a gene: 9. Here the CDR3 reads CATSRDIGTGGAGQYF. The DNA for the CDR3 is TGTGCCACCAGCAGAGACATCGGGACAGGGGGCGCTGGGCAGTACTTC.

The gene calls are TRBV19 and TRBJ1-5; D perhaps matches TRBD1 (6 bases). The CDR3 length is 18 residues. Germline CDR1 reads LNHDA; CDR2 reads SQIVND (reference sequence). Trimming removed 7 bases from V and 0 bases from J, with 22 bases in between. CDR3 amino acids: CASIPTTGLMSSNQPQHF. CDR3 coding DNA: TGTGCCAGTATACCTACCACAGGGTTAATGAGTAGCAATCAGCCCCAGCATTTT.